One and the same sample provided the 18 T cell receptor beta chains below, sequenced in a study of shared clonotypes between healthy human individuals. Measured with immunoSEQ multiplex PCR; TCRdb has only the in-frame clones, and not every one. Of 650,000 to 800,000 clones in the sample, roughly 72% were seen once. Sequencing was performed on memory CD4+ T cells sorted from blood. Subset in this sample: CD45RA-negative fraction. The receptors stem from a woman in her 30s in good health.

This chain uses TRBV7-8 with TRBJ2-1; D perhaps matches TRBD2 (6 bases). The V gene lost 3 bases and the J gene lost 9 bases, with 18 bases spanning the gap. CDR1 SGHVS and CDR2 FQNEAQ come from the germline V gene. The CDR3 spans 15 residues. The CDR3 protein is CASSFGPGLPPEQFF. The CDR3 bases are TGTGCCAGCAGCTTCGGTCCGGGACTCCCACCTGAGCAGTTCTTC. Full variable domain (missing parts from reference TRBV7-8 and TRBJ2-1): GAGVSQSPRYKVAKRGQDVALRCDPISGHVSLFWYQQALGQGPEFLTYFQNEAQLDKSGLPSDRFFAERPEGSVSTLKIQRTQQEDSAVYLCASSFGPGLPPEQFFGPGTRLTVL.

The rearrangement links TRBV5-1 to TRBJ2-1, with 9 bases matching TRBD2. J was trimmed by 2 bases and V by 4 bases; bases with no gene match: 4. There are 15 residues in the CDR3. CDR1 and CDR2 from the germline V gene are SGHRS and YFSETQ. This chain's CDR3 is CASSPTSGAYNEQFF. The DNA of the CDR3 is TGCGCCAGCAGCCCGACTAGCGGAGCCTACAATGAGCAGTTCTTC.

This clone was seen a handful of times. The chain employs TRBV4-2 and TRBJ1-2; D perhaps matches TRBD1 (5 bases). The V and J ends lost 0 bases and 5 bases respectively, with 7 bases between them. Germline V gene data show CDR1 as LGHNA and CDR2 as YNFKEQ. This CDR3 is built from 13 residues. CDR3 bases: TGTGCCAGCAGCCAAGATTGGGGGTATGGCTACACCTTC. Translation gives CASSQDWGYGYTF.

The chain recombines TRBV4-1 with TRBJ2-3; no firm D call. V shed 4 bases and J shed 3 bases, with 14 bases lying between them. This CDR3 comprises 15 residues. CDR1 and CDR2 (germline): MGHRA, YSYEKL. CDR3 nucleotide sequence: TGCGCCAGCAGCCCACGGCCGGATCCTACAGATACGCAGTATTTT. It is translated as CASSPRPDPTDTQYF.

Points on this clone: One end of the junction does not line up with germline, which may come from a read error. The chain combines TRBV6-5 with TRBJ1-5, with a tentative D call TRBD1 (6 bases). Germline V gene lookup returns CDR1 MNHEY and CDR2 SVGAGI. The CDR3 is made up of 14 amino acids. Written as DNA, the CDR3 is TGTGCCATCAGTACAGGGAATAGCAATCAGCCCCAGCATTTT. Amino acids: CAISTGNSNQPQHF.

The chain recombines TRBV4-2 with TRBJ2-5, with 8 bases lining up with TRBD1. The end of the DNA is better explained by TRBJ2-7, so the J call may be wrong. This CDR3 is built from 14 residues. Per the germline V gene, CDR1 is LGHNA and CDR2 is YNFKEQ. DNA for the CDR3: TGTGCCAGCAGCCAGACTAGGACAGGGCACGAGCAGTACTTC. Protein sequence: CASSQTRTGHEQYF.

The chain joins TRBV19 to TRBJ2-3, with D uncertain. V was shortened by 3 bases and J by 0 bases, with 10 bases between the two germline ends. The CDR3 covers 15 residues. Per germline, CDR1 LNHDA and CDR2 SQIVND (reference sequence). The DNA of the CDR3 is TGTGCCAGTAGTATTAACAGAATGAGCACAGATACGCAGTATTTT. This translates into CASSINRMSTDTQYF. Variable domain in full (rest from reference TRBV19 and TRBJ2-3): DGGITQSPKYLFRKEGQNVTLSCEQNLNHDAMYWYRQDPGQGLRLIYYSQIVNDFQKGDIAEGYSVSREKKESFPLTVTSAQKNPTAFYLCASSINRMSTDTQYFGPGTRLTVL.

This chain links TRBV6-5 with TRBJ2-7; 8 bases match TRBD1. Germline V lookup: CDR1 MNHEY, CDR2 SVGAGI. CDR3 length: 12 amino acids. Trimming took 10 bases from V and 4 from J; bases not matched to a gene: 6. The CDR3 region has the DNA TGTGCCACTAGGACAGGGCTATACGAGCAGTACTTC. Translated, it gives CATRTGLYEQYF.

The CDR3 here is CASSPGQVLYGYTF. The CDR3 DNA reads as TGTGCCAGCAGCCCGGGACAGGTGCTCTATGGCTACACCTTC. The rearrangement links TRBV5-4 to TRBJ1-2; 8 positions agree with TRBD1. The germline gives CDR1 SGHNT, CDR2 YYREEE (reference sequence). The CDR3 sequence is 14 residues long. The ends lost 4 bases at V and 4 bases at J; junction bases unmatched: 6.

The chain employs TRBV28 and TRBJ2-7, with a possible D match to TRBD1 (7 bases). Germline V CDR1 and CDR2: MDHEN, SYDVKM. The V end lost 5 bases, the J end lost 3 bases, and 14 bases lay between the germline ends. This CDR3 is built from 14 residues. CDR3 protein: CASSRGDSYYEQYF. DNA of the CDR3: TGTGCCAGCAGTAGGGGGGACAGCTACTACGAGCAGTACTTC.

The CDR3 DNA is TGTGCCAGCAGCTTGGGTAGTAGCCTAGCGGGAAAGCAGTTCTTC. Translated, it gives CASSLGSSLAGKQFF. The V gene is TRBV5-4, the J gene TRBJ2-1, with 9 positions matching TRBD2. Germline V CDR1 and CDR2: SGHNT, YYREEE (reference sequence). J was trimmed by 11 bases and V by 0 bases; bases with no gene match: 9. This CDR3 has 15 residues.

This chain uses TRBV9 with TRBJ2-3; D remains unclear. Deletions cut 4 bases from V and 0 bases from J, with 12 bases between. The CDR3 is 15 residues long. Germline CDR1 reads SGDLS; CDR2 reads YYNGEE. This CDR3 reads CASSRNGYSTDTQYF. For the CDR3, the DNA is TGTGCCAGCAGCCGTAACGGGTATAGCACAGATACGCAGTATTTT.

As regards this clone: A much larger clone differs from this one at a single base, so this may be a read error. The CDR3 DNA reads TGTGCCAGCAGGGCAGGGATGAACACTGAAGCTTTCTTT. Translated: CASRAGMNTEAFF. The rearrangement joins TRBV6-1 to TRBJ1-1, with D possibly matching TRBD1 (5 bases). The V and J ends lost 6 bases and 0 bases respectively, with 8 bases between them. The germline V gene has CDR1 MNHNS and CDR2 SASEGT. The CDR3 consists of 13 residues.

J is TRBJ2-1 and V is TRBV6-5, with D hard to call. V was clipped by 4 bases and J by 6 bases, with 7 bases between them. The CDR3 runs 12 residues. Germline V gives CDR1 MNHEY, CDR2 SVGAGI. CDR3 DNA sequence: TGTGCCAGCAGTTTCGGCCTCAATGAGCAGTTCTTC. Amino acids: CASSFGLNEQFF.

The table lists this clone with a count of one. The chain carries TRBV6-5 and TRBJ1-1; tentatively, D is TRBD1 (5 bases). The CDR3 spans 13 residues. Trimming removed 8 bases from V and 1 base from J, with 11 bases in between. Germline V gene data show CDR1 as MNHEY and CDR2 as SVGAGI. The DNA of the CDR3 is TGTGCCAGCGGCCGGGACGGGAACACTGAAGCTTTCTTT. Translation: CASGRDGNTEAFF.

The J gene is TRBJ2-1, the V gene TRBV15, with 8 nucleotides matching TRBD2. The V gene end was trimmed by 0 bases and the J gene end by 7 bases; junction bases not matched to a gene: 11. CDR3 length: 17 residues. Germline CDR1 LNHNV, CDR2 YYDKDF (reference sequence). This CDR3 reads CATSRDGRTSWGNEQFF. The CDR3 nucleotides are TGTGCCACCAGCAGAGATGGGAGGACTAGCTGGGGGAATGAGCAGTTCTTC.

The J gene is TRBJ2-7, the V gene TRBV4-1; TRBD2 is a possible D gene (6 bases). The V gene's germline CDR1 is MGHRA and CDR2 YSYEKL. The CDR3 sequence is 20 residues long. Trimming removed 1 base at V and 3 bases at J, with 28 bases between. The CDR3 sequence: CASSQVSAGRRGTRRYEQYF. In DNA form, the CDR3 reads TGCGCCAGCAGCCAAGTTTCTGCGGGGCGCCGTGGGACCCGACGCTACGAGCAGTACTTC.

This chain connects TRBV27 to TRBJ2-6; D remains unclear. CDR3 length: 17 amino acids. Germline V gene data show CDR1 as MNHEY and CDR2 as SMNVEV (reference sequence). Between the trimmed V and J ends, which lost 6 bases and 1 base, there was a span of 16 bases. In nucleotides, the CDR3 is TGTGCCAGCAGCCCAGCTACAGTACCGTCTGGGGCCAACGTCCTGACTTTC. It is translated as CASSPATVPSGANVLTF.